This T cell receptor beta chain was recovered during a study of T cell clones after liver transplantation. Profiled with immunoSEQ multiplex PCR; TCRdb holds only in-frame clones, not every one. The sample includes about 74,000 clones, about 80% of them seen just once. This specimen consisted of CD4+ T cells from blood, obtained before liver transplant. This clonotype was obtained from a human donor who received a liver transplant.

The CDR3 coding sequence is TGTGCCAGCACCCATCCCTTAGCGGGGACACAAGAGACCCAGTACTTC. Its protein is CASTHPLAGTQETQYF. This chain uses TRBV28 with TRBJ2-5, with TRBD2 matching over 8 bases. Germline V gene lookup returns CDR1 MDHEN and CDR2 SYDVKM. The ends lost 7 bases at V and 2 bases at J; junction bases unmatched: 12. The CDR3 consists of 16 residues.